This T cell receptor (beta chain) emerged from a study of regulatory T cells in long-lasting Graves disease. Arm-PCR of CDR3 regions with iRepertoire HTBI primers generated TCR beta libraries. TCRdb redid the calling of the multiplex PCR reads with MiXCR, one entry per CDR3 protein. The sample includes 400,000 to 500,000 distinct CDR3 sequences, approximately 16% seen only once; the top ten take 20% to 25%. Study conclusions and caveats: Less diverse TCR repertoires were seen in persistent Graves' patients than in newly diagnosed ones.

This clonotype was counted between two and nine times. Its antigen is undetermined. Germline CDR1 reads SGHVS; CDR2 reads FQNEAQ. The CDR3 is made up of 16 amino acids. V was clipped by 0 bases and J by 2 bases; unmatched bases: 7. Sample time point: newly diagnosed GD, antithyroid drugs for less than 3 months. There was RNA extracted from PBMCs, and the TCR library was made from it. These same data were also listed under a study on T cells in Graves' hyperthyroidism and ophthalmopathy.

The chain has TRBV7-8 and TRBJ2-7, with TRBD2 identical over 7 bases. The specimen comprised peripheral blood mononuclear cells (PBMCs), sampled at new diagnosis, from a patient treated with antithyroid drugs. This TCR came from a young woman with Graves disease. In DNA form, the CDR3 reads TGTGCCAGCAGCTTAGCGGGAGGGACGGACGCCTACGAGCAGTACTTC. Translated, it gives CASSLAGGTDAYEQYF.